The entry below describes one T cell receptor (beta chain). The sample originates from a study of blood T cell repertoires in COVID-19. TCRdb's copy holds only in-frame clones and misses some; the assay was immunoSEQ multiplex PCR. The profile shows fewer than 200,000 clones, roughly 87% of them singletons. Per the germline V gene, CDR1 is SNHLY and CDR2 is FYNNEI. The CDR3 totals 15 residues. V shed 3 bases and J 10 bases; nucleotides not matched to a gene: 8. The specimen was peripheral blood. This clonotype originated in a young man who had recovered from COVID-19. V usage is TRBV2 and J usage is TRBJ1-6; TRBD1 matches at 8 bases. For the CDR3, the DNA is TGTGCCAGCAGTGAGGCAGGGGGCTTTGGGTCACCCCTCCACTTT. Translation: CASSEAGGFGSPLHF.